This T cell receptor (beta chain) was identified in a study of T cell repertoires in cytomegalovirus infection. Study context: The public TCR beta signatures pointed to both CMV infection and matching HLA type. The study, taken as a whole, reports: CMV-specific HLA-C-restricted TCR beta clonotypes dominated the ex vivo response.

TCRdb itself ran the reads through MiXCR, one entry per CDR3 protein. The sample carries under 200,000 distinct CDR3 sequences, roughly 15% recorded once. About this clonotype itself: Its antigen is as yet unknown.

The CDR3 spans 14 residues. V was clipped by 2 bases and J by 6 bases; unmatched bases: 3. Germline V gene data show CDR1 as LGHNA and CDR2 as YSLEER. This clonotype was obtained from a human donor in good health (CMV status not recorded). Some clones in this sample may be carry-over from other donors' samples. Sequenced sample: CD8+ T cells from PBMCs. V gene TRBV4-3 combines with J gene TRBJ2-1; the match to TRBD2 covers 8 bases. The CDR3 DNA reads as TGCGCCAGCAGCCAACTCAGCGGGAGCAATGAGCAGTTCTTC. This gives the protein CASSQLSGSNEQFF.